This is a list of T cell receptor beta chains from one sample in a study of beta chain features in type 1 diabetes. The protocol was immunoSEQ multiplex PCR, while the TCRdb copy is restricted to in-frame clones and leaves out a portion. The sample carries just over 450,000 clones, 30% recorded once. Material for sequencing was naive CD4+ T cells from blood. Source of these receptors: a man between 18 and 35 years old in good health. Both conserved end residues are part of each CDR3. D genes are given only for firm matches. Some rows mark clone size as missing; the rest say once, few, many or name a class of expanded clone.

d_gene: TRBD1
j_gene: TRBJ1-2
abundance: .
v_gene: TRBV28
CDR3aa: CASSPGTGGYGYTF
CDR3nt: TGTGCCAGCAGTCCCGGGACAGGGGGGTATGGCTACACCTTC

d_gene: .
j_gene: TRBJ2-3
abundance: .
v_gene: TRBV11-2
CDR3aa: CASSPEASPRDTQYF
CDR3nt: TGTGCCAGCAGCCCCGAGGCCAGCCCGAGGGATACGCAGTATTTT

d_gene: .
j_gene: TRBJ1-2
abundance: few
v_gene: TRBV25-1
CDR3aa: CASSLAGLDGYTF
CDR3nt: TGTGCCAGCAGTTTGGCAGGGTTGGATGGCTACACCTTC

d_gene: TRBD1
j_gene: TRBJ2-7
abundance: few
v_gene: TRBV28
CDR3aa: CASTLTGEYEQYF
CDR3nt: TGTGCCAGCACCCTGACAGGGGAATACGAGCAGTACTTC

d_gene: .
j_gene: TRBJ2-7
abundance: .
v_gene: TRBV10-3
CDR3aa: CAIKRGYEQYF
CDR3nt: TGTGCCATCAAAAGGGGCTACGAGCAGTACTTC

d_gene: .
j_gene: TRBJ2-7
abundance: .
v_gene: TRBV30
CDR3aa: CAWSVRLSSYEQYF
CDR3nt: TGTGCCTGGAGTGTACGGTTAAGCTCCTACGAGCAGTACTTC

d_gene: TRBD1
j_gene: TRBJ1-2
abundance: .
v_gene: TRBV6-5
CDR3aa: CASSRDRAGYTF
CDR3nt: TGTGCCAGCAGTCGGGACAGGGCTGGCTACACCTTC

d_gene: .
j_gene: TRBJ2-5
abundance: .
v_gene: TRBV4-3
CDR3aa: CASSQELVGTQYF
CDR3nt: TGCGCCAGCAGCCAAGAACTAGTGGGGACCCAGTACTTC

d_gene: .
j_gene: TRBJ2-5
abundance: .
v_gene: TRBV18
CDR3aa: CASSPFTAAQETQYF
CDR3nt: TGTGCCAGCTCACCATTTACGGCGGCCCAGGAGACCCAGTACTTC

d_gene: .
j_gene: TRBJ1-2
abundance: .
v_gene: TRBV7-9
CDR3aa: CASSSPGRGYGYTF
CDR3nt: TGTGCCAGCAGCTCGCCCGGGCGGGGCTATGGCTACACCTTC

d_gene: TRBD2
j_gene: TRBJ2-3
abundance: .
v_gene: TRBV15
CDR3aa: CATSGRTSGITDTQYF
CDR3nt: TGTGCCACCAGCGGAAGGACTAGCGGTATCACAGATACGCAGTATTTT

d_gene: .
j_gene: TRBJ2-1
abundance: .
v_gene: TRBV29-1
CDR3aa: CSVVPSGAYDEQFF
CDR3nt: TGCAGCGTTGTTCCGTCAGGAGCTTACGATGAGCAGTTCTTC

d_gene: .
j_gene: TRBJ2-1
abundance: .
v_gene: TRBV20-1
CDR3aa: CSAELGNEQFF
CDR3nt: TGCAGTGCCGAATTGGGCAATGAGCAGTTCTTC

d_gene: .
j_gene: TRBJ1-1
abundance: .
v_gene: TRBV29-1
CDR3aa: CSVGAPTNTEAFF
CDR3nt: TGCAGCGTTGGAGCACCAACGAACACTGAAGCTTTCTTT

d_gene: .
j_gene: TRBJ2-5
abundance: few
v_gene: TRBV7-2
CDR3aa: CASSLVSGTETQYF
CDR3nt: TGTGCCAGCAGCTTAGTATCCGGGACGGAGACCCAGTACTTC

d_gene: .
j_gene: TRBJ2-5
abundance: .
v_gene: TRBV29-1
CDR3aa: CSVEGTVQETQYF
CDR3nt: TGCAGCGTTGAGGGCACGGTGCAAGAGACCCAGTACTTC

d_gene: TRBD1
j_gene: TRBJ2-5
abundance: few
v_gene: TRBV30
CDR3aa: CAWGQGHGETQYF
CDR3nt: TGTGCCTGGGGACAGGGGCACGGAGAGACCCAGTACTTC

d_gene: .
j_gene: TRBJ2-7
abundance: few
v_gene: TRBV18
CDR3aa: CASSPKGRGYEQYF
CDR3nt: TGTGCCAGCTCACCAAAAGGCAGGGGCTACGAGCAGTACTTC

d_gene: .
j_gene: TRBJ2-7
abundance: once
v_gene: TRBV11-2
CDR3aa: CASSHGLASYEQYF
CDR3nt: TGTGCCAGCAGCCATGGTCTAGCCTCCTACGAGCAGTACTTC

d_gene: .
j_gene: TRBJ2-5
abundance: few
v_gene: TRBV5-1
CDR3aa: CASSPDRSEETQYF
CDR3nt: TGCGCCAGCAGCCCCGACAGGTCGGAAGAGACCCAGTACTTC

d_gene: .
j_gene: TRBJ2-1
abundance: .
v_gene: TRBV18
CDR3aa: CASSLRDPQYTEQFF
CDR3nt: TGTGCCAGCTCCCTCCGGGACCCACAGTACACTGAGCAGTTCTTC